Detailed here is one T cell receptor (beta chain). Antigen: not known. This entry comes from a study of cytomegalovirus exposure and HLA in healthy donors. Study-level background: HLA-typed donors contributed 65 million to 95 million unique TCRs, which were held in an early data release. The study's findings and limits: As a later analysis showed, several of the most significant clusters appeared to be linked to common viral pathogens. Most subjects' HLA-A and HLA-B alleles were reportedly predicted from TCR beta sequences. Cytomegalovirus-associated TCR beta chains were listed, numbering more than 150.

The PCR had 60 Vbeta and 13 Jbeta primers. TCRdb's copy holds only in-frame clones and misses some; the assay was immunoSEQ multiplex PCR. The table includes 100,000 or so clones, about 80% detected once. Sequences were obtained from PBMCs. The sequence was obtained from a man between 35 and 55 years old in good health and CMV-seronegative.

The CDR3 sequence is CAWSVGWRATNTGELFF. CDR3 coding DNA: TGTGCCTGGAGTGTTGGGTGGAGGGCTACGAACACCGGGGAGCTGTTTTTT. The J gene is TRBJ2-2, the V gene TRBV30; perhaps TRBD2 as D (6 bases). Germline values: CDR1 GTSNPN, CDR2 SVGIG (reference sequence). The V and J ends lost 0 bases and 0 bases respectively, with 14 bases between them. This CDR3 is built from 17 residues.